Each of the 9 T cell receptor beta chains below was sequenced from the same sample in a study of vaccination and CD4 T cells after COVID-19 (dated by TCRdb to between 2021 and 2024). Library preparation was by PCR. Sequencing took place on an Illumina iSeq 100. DNA from cultured CD4+ T cells was subjected to TCR sequencing with the Oncomine TCR Beta short-read assay at the Johns Hopkins FTIC core. The public reads were quality trimmed at Q25 with fastp and then assembled into clones with MiXCR by TCRdb, keeping productive beta chains. Entries that share a CDR3 protein sequence are merged under the most common genes and DNA. The table for this sample lists just under 20,000 distinct CDR3 sequences; around a quarter of them were counted only once. The ten top clones hold about a tenth of the sample. Reading the label with the study, this specimen's treatment or condition is: roughly 10-day PBMC culture with coronavirus spike peptide pools or control peptides (ViraFEST assay).

No antigen has been assigned to these receptors. The specimen was cultured CD4+ T cells from blood. These receptors originate from a human donor with COVID-19.

V and J are TRBV7-3 and TRBJ1-1, with TRBD1 as a possible D gene (5 bases). V was clipped by 2 bases and J by 6 bases, with 19 bases between them. The CDR3 covers 16 residues. Per the germline V gene, CDR1 is SGHTA and CDR2 is FQGTGA. CDR3 region: CASSLVGGRGIAEAFF. The CDR3 nucleotides read TGTGCCAGCAGCTTAGTTGGCGGCCGGGGGATTGCTGAAGCTTTCTTT.

This clonotype was detected a few times. J is TRBJ2-7 and V is TRBV20-1; 8 bases align to TRBD1. The length of the CDR3 is 15 residues. CDR1 is DFQATT and CDR2 is SNEGSKA in the germline V gene (reference sequence). J lost 0 bases, V lost 0 bases, and 4 bases had no gene match. The CDR3 DNA reads as TGCAGTGCTAGAGAGAGGACAGGGAGCTCCTACGAGCAGTACTTC. Translation gives CSARERTGSSYEQYF.

This chain connects TRBV27 to TRBJ2-3, with 9 nucleotides matching TRBD2. The germline CDR1 and CDR2 sequences are MNHEY and SMNVEV (reference sequence). After removal of 0 bases from V and 0 bases from J, the junction contained 10 bases not matched to a gene. The CDR3 has 19 residues. In nucleotides, the CDR3 is TGTGCCAGCAGTTTATCGTTTAGCGGGGGCTCCCCTAGCACAGATACGCAGTATTTT. Its protein product is CASSLSFSGGSPSTDTQYF.

Only a few counts were recorded for this clonotype. This sequence joins TRBV7-2 and TRBJ2-6; D is unclear. Trimming took 3 bases from V and 4 from J, leaving 7 bases between them. Germline V gene sequence: CDR1 SGHTA, CDR2 FQGNSA. The CDR3 is 14 amino acids. The DNA of the CDR3 is TGTGCCAGCAGCTTCTCTGGAGGGGCCAACGTCCTGACTTTC. Protein: CASSFSGGANVLTF.

This chain uses TRBV14 with TRBJ1-5; weak D call: TRBD1 (5 bases). The CDR3 is 14 residues long. With 1 base removed from V and 3 bases from J, the gap between germline ends came to 7 bases. The V gene's germline CDR1 is SGHDN and CDR2 FVKESK. The chain's CDR3 is CASSQAGSNQPQHF. The CDR3, as DNA: TGTGCCAGCAGCCAAGCAGGGTCCAATCAGCCCCAGCATTTT.

This clonotype was observed a handful of times. The chain combines TRBV6-1 with TRBJ2-5, with D hard to call. Germline CDR1 and CDR2: MNHNS and SASEGT. The length of the CDR3 is 11 residues. Trimming pared 6 bases from V and 1 base from J, leaving 3 bases between. CDR3 DNA: TGTGCCAGCAGCCCCCAAGAGACCCAGTACTTC. Translated: CASSPQETQYF.

V and J are TRBV15 and TRBJ2-5; D uncertain. The CDR3 contains 14 residues. Per germline, CDR1 LNHNV and CDR2 YYDKDF (reference sequence). Trimming removed 1 base from V and 2 bases from J, with 8 bases in between. CDR3 protein: CATSRVTAQETQYF. In DNA form, the CDR3 reads TGTGCCACCAGCAGAGTTACAGCTCAAGAGACCCAGTACTTC.

This clonotype has a single count. J is TRBJ2-1 and V is TRBV18, with D possibly matching TRBD2 (6 bases). This CDR3 contains 15 residues. Trimming removed 0 bases at V and 9 bases at J, with 15 bases between. The germline V gene encodes CDR1 KGHSH and CDR2 LQKENI. Here the CDR3 reads CASSPPERVTSEQFF. In DNA, the CDR3 is TGTGCCAGCTCACCACCTGAGCGGGTCACATCTGAGCAGTTCTTC.

The chain couples TRBV6-1 to TRBJ2-2; D possibly uses TRBD1 or TRBD2 (5 bases each). Germline lookup yields CDR1 MNHNS and CDR2 SASEGT. The CDR3 sequence is 15 residues long. V was trimmed by 5 bases and J by 2 bases, leaving 12 bases between them. The DNA for the CDR3 is TGTGCCAGCAGTCCGGGACCAGGCAACACCGGGGAGCTGTTTTTT. As protein: CASSPGPGNTGELFF.